These T cell receptor beta chains were read from a single sample in a study of blood T cells in healthy people across ages. TCRdb re-analysed the 5' RACE reads in MiXCR, keeping a single row per CDR3 protein. The table lists 700,000 or so distinct CDR3 sequences, 22% of them singletons, with 22% in the top ten. Specimen: blood. The source is a man aged 65 to 85 in good health. The CDR3 runs from the conserved cysteine through the conserved F or W.

V,J,CDR3
TRBV5-6,TRBJ1-6,CASSLVLGQGGNSPLHF
TRBV5-1,TRBJ1-1,CASSPHRLMNTEAFF
TRBV5-5,TRBJ1-2,CASSTSNYGYTF
TRBV6-5,TRBJ2-5,CASSTGTGVIAETQYF
TRBV20-1,TRBJ2-7,CGARGGGALYEQYF
TRBV12-3/TRBV12-4,TRBJ1-5,CASSHGRFNQPQHF
TRBV5-1,TRBJ1-4,CASSLDGRGANEKLFF
TRBV7-8,TRBJ2-5,CASSFESGTQYF
TRBV28,TRBJ1-5,CASSPQAGKGKSNQPQHF
TRBV6-2/TRBV6-3,TRBJ1-4,CASRSPGQATTNEKLFF
TRBV30,TRBJ2-3,CAWSPSRDISQYF
TRBV20-1,TRBJ1-4,CSATAAPDEKLFF
TRBV19,TRBJ1-6,CASALTGANSPLHF
TRBV12-3/TRBV12-4,TRBJ2-7,CASSPTGVSYEQYF
TRBV6-6,TRBJ1-4,CASSYPAAQRGEKLFF
TRBV7-2,TRBJ1-2,CASSFGQKANYGYTF
TRBV4-2,TRBJ2-3,CASSQDWTSGGRTDTQYF
TRBV10-1,TRBJ2-5,CASSWGRETQYF
TRBV29-1,TRBJ2-2,CSVDSGPNTGELFF
TRBV29-1,TRBJ1-1,CSVEGNTEAFF
TRBV20-1,TRBJ1-2,CSVRDNRRQGFYGYTF
TRBV6-5,TRBJ1-5,CASKRGPQGAQHF
TRBV27,TRBJ1-6,CASSPRAQSPLHF
TRBV12-3/TRBV12-4,TRBJ1-1,CASSLNSWLSANTEAFF
TRBV20-1,TRBJ2-5,CSARTGAGETQYF
TRBV5-8,TRBJ2-4,CASTDRVVWDIQYF
TRBV29-1,TRBJ1-5,CSVQGNSNQPQHF
TRBV2,TRBJ2-5,CASRALAGNQETQYF
TRBV20-1,TRBJ2-1,CSARETSGGHNEQFF
TRBV7-2,TRBJ1-5,CASTPTGLSNQPQHF
TRBV27,TRBJ2-1,CASGLYLRQFF
TRBV7-8,TRBJ2-3,CASSPLWTVNTDTQYF
TRBV20-1,TRBJ1-5,CSARMGAPNQPQHF
TRBV6-9,TRBJ2-5,CASSSRQGWETQYF
TRBV11-2,TRBJ2-3,CASSPRTITDTQYF
TRBV19,TRBJ1-3,CASTVASRIGQPSGNTIYF
TRBV7-2,TRBJ2-3,CASSALAPSTDTQYF
TRBV14,TRBJ1-5,CARQSNNQPQHF
TRBV5-1,TRBJ2-2,CASSLDPIGASGSTGELFF
TRBV29-1,TRBJ1-1,CSVEDPGRTEAFF
TRBV5-4,TRBJ2-1,CASSLLGLAFYNEQFF
TRBV10-2,TRBJ2-4,CASSESGGGSLQYF
TRBV6-5,TRBJ2-1,CASSYSALGRGNEQFF
TRBV29-1,TRBJ2-5,CSVLQGGEETQYF
TRBV12-3/TRBV12-4,TRBJ2-5,CASSYQQGYQETQYF
TRBV18,TRBJ1-4,CASSPTSGATNEKLFF
TRBV12-3/TRBV12-4,TRBJ2-6,CASRKLSGANVLTF
TRBV2,TRBJ2-2,CASNLRTGSEELFF
TRBV24-1,TRBJ1-2,CATSDPDRAGGYTF
TRBV5-6,TRBJ2-3,CASSFLGTGTDTQYF
TRBV11-3,TRBJ2-5,CASSLDGPTRSQYF
TRBV4-1,TRBJ1-4,CASSQDPGQRSEKLFF